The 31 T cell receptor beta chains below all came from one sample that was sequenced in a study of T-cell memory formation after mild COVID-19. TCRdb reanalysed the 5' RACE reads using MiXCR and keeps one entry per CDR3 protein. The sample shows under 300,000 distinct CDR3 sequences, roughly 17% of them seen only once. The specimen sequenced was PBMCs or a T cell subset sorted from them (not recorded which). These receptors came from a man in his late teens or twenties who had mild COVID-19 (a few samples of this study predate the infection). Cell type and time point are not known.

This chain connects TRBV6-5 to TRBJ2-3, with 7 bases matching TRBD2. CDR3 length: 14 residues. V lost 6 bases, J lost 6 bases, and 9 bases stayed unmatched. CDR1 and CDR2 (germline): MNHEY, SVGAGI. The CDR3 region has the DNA TGTGCCAGCAGCCTCCTGACTAGCCCGGATACGCAGTATTTT. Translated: CASSLLTSPDTQYF.

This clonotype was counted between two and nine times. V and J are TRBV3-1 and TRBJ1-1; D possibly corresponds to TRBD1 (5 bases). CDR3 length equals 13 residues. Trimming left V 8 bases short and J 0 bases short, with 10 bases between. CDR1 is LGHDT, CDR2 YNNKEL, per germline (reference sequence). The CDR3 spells CASGRGLNTEAFF. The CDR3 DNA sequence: TGTGCCAGCGGCCGGGGCCTGAACACTGAAGCTTTCTTT.

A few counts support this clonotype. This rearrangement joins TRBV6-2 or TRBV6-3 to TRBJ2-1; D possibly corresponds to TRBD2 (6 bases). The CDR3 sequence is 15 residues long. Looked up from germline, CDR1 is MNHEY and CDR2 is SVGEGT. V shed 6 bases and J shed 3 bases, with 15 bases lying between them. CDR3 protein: CASSHVADFYNEQFF. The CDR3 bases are TGTGCCAGCAGCCACGTAGCGGACTTCTACAATGAGCAGTTCTTC.

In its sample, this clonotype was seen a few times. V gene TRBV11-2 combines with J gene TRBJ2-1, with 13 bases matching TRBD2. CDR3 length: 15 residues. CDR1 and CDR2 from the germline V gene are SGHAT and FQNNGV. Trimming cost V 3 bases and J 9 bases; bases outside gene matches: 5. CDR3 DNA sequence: TGTGCCAGCAGCTTTCGACTAGCGGGGGGAGGTGAGCAGTTCTTC. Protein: CASSFRLAGGGEQFF.

The CDR3 DNA follows: TGCGCCAGCAGCTCGAATCTACAGGAGAACACTGAAGCTTTCTTT. Residues: CASSSNLQENTEAFF. This chain joins TRBV5-1 and TRBJ1-1; possible D gene TRBD1, 5 bases. The CDR3 sequence is 15 residues long. V was shortened by 3 bases and J by 1 base, with 13 bases between the two germline ends. Germline lookup yields CDR1 SGHRS and CDR2 YFSETQ.

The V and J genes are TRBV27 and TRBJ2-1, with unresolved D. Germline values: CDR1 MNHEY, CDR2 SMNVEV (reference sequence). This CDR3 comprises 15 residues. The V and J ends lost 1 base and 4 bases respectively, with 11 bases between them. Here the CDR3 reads CASSLLTGPYNEQFF. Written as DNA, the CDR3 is TGTGCCAGCAGTTTATTAACTGGCCCTTACAATGAGCAGTTCTTC.

In nucleotides, the CDR3 is TGCGCCAGCAGCCGGTCCGCCGACCGCTCGAACACTGAAGCTTTCTTT. Protein sequence: CASSRSADRSNTEAFF. The chain couples TRBV4-3 to TRBJ1-1; unclear D gene. The germline gives CDR1 LGHNA, CDR2 YSLEER. Trimming cost V 4 bases and J 1 base, with 16 bases left between them. The CDR3 is made up of 16 amino acids.

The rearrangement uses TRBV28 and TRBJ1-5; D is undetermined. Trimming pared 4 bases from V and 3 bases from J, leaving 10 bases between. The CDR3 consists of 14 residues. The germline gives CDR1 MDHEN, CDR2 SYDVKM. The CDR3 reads CASSSQEYNQPQHF. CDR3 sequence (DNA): TGTGCCAGCAGTTCTCAGGAATACAATCAGCCCCAGCATTTT.

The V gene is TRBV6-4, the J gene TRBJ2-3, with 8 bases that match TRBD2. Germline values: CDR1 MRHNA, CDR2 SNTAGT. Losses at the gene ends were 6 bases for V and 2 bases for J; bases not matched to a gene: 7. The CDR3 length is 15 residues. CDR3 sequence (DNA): TGTGCCAGCAGCCGACTAGCGACCCCCACAGATACGCAGTATTTT. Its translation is CASSRLATPTDTQYF.

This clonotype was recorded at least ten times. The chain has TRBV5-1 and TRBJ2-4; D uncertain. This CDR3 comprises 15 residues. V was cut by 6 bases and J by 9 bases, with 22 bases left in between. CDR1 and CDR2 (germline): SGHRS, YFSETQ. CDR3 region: CASNLDRAVPGIQYF. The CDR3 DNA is TGCGCCAGCAACCTGGACCGCGCAGTCCCGGGCATTCAGTACTTC. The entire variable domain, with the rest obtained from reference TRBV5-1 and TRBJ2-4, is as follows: KAGVTQTPRYLIKTRGQQVTLSCSPISGHRSVSWYQQTPGQGLQFLFEYFSETQRNKGNFPGRFSGRQFSNSRSEMNVSTLELGDSALYLCASNLDRAVPGIQYFGAGTRLSVL.

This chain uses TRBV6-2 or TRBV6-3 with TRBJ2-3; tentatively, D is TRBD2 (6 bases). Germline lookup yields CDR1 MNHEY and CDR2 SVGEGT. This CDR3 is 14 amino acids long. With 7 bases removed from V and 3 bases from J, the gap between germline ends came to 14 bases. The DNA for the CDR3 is TGTGCCAGCACCTGGGGGGATGGTACAGATACGCAGTATTTT. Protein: CASTWGDGTDTQYF.

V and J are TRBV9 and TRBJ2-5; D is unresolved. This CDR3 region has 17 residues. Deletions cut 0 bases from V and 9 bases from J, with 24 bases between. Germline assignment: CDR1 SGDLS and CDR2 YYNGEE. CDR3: CASSVEPTGLRFGAQYF. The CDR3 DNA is TGTGCCAGCAGCGTAGAGCCCACTGGTCTCCGGTTTGGGGCCCAGTACTTC.

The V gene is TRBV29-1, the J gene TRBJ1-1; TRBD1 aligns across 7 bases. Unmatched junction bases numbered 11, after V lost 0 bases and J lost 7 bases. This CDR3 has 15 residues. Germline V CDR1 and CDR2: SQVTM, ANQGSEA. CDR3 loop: CSVEDEGRGVIEAFF. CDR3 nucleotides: TGCAGCGTTGAAGATGAGGGCAGGGGGGTAATTGAAGCTTTCTTT.

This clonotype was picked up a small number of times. The CDR3 nucleotides read TGTGCCAGCAGTGGGCAGGGGTTCAATCAGCCCCAGCATTTT. It is translated as CASSGQGFNQPQHF. The gene calls are TRBV2 and TRBJ1-5, with D maybe TRBD1 (6 bases). Germline values: CDR1 SNHLY, CDR2 FYNNEI. There are 14 residues in the CDR3. Trimming took 4 bases from V and 3 from J, leaving 10 bases between them.

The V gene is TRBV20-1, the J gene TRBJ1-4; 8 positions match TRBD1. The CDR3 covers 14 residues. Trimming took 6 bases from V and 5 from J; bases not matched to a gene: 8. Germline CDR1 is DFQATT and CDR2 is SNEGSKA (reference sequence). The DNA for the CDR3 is TGCAGTGCAGGACCCGGACAGGGAAATGAAAAACTGTTTTTT. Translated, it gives CSAGPGQGNEKLFF.

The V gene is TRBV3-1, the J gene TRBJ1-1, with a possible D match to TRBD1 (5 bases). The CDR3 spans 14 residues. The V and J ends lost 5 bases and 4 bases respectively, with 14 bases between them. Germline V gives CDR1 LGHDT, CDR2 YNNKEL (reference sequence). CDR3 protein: CASSGNSGTTEAFF. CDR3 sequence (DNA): TGTGCCAGCAGCGGCAATTCAGGGACCACTGAAGCTTTCTTT.

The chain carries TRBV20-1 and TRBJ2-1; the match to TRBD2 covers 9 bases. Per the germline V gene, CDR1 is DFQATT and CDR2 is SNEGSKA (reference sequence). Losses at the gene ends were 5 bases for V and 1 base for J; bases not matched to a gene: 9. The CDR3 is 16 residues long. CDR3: CSAPAATSGSYNEQFF. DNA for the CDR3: TGCAGTGCTCCAGCAGCCACTAGCGGGTCCTACAATGAGCAGTTCTTC.

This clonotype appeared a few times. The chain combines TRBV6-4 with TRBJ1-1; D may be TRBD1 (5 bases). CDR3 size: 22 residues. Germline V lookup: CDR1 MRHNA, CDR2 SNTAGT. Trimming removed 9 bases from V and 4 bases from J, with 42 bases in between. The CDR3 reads CARKPGRWPGFAVAGLATEAFF. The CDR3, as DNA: TGTGCCAGAAAACCCGGACGGTGGCCAGGGTTCGCGGTGGCCGGTCTGGCCACTGAAGCTTTCTTT.

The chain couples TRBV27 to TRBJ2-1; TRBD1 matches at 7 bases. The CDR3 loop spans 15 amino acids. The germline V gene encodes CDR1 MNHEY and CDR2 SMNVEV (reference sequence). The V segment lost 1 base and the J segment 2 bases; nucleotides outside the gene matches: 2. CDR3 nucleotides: TGTGCCAGCAGTTTATGGGACAGAACCTACAATGAGCAGTTCTTC. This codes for CASSLWDRTYNEQFF.

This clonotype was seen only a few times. CDR3 in DNA: TGTGCCAGCAGCTTGGATCGGGACCGGGGAAACACCATATATTTT. It translates to CASSLDRDRGNTIYF. The chain carries TRBV5-5 and TRBJ1-3, with D possibly being TRBD1 (5 bases). The CDR3 has 15 residues. Germline V gene sequence: CDR1 SGHKS, CDR2 YYEKEE (reference sequence). V lost 0 bases and J lost 4, with 11 bases in between.

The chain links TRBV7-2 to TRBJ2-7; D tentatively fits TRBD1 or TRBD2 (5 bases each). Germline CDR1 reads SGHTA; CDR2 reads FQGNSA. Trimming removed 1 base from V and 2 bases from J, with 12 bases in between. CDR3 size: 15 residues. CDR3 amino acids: CASSLGRGLAYEQYF. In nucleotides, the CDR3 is TGTGCCAGCAGCTTAGGCCGGGGCCTAGCCTACGAGCAGTACTTC.

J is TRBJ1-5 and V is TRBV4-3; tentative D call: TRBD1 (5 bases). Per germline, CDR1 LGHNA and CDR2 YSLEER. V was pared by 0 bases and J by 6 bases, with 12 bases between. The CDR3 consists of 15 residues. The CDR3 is CASSQDGGRSQPQHF. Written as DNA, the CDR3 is TGCGCCAGCAGCCAAGATGGGGGACGAAGTCAGCCCCAGCATTTT.

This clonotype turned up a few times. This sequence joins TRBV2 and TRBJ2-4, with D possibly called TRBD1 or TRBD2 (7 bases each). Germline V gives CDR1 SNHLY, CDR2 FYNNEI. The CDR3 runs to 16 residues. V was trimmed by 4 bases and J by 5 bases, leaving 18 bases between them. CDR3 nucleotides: TGTGCCAGCAGTGGGGGAGGACAGGCGGGGGAAAACATTCAGTACTTC. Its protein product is CASSGGGQAGENIQYF. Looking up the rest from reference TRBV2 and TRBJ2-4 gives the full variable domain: EPEVTQTPSHQVTQMGQEVILRCVPISNHLYFYWYRQILGQKVEFLVSFYNNEISEKSEIFDDQFSVERPDGSNFTLKIRSTKLEDSAMYFCASSGGGQAGENIQYFGAGTRLSVL.

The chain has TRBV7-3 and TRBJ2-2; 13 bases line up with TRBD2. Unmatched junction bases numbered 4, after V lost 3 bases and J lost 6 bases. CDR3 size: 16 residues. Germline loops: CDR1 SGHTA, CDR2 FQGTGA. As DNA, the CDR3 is TGTGCCAGCAGCTTCACTAGCGGGGGGGCCGCCGGGGAGCTGTTTTTT. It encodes CASSFTSGGAAGELFF.

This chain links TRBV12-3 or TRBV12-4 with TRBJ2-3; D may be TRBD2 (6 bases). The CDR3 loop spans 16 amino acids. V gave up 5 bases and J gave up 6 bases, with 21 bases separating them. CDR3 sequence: CASSPYIEGGLDTQYF. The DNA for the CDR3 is TGTGCCAGCAGTCCCTACATAGAGGGAGGTTTGGATACGCAGTATTTT.

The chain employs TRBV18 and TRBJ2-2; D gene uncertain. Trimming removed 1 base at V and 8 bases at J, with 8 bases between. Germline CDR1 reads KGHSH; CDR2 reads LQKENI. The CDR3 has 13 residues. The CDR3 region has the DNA TGTGCCAGCTCACCACGGTTGACGGGGGAGCTGTTTTTT. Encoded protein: CASSPRLTGELFF.

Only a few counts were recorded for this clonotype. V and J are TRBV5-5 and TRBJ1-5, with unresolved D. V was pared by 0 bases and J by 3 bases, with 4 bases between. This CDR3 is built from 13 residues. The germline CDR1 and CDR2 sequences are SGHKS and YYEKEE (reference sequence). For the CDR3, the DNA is TGTGCCAGCAGCTTGGAACTCAATCAGCCCCAGCATTTT. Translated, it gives CASSLELNQPQHF. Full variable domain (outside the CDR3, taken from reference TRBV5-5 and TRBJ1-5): DAGVTQSPTHLIKTRGQQVTLRCSPISGHKSVSWYQQVLGQGPQFIFQYYEKEERGRGNFPDRFSARQFPNYSSELNVNALLLGDSALYLCASSLELNQPQHFGDGTRLSIL.

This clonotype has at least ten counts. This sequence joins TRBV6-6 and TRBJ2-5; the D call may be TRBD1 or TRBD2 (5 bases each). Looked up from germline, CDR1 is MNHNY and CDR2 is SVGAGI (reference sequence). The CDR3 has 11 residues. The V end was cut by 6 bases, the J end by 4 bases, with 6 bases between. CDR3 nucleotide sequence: TGTGCCAGCAGGGGGACAGAGACCCAGTACTTC. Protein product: CASRGTETQYF.

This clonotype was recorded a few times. The CDR3 DNA follows: TGCGCCAGCAGCCGAGGACCGACGAACACTGAAGCTTTCTTT. Protein: CASSRGPTNTEAFF. The genes are TRBV5-1 and TRBJ1-1; no firm D call. The CDR3 has 14 residues. The germline gives CDR1 SGHRS, CDR2 YFSETQ. V was cut by 4 bases and J by 1 base, with 11 bases left in between.

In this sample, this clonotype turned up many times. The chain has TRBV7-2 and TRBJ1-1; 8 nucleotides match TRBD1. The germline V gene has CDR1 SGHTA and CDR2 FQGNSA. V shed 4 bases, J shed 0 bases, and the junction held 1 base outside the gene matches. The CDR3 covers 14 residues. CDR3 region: CASSWTGMNTEAFF. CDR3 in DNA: TGTGCCAGCAGCTGGACAGGGATGAACACTGAAGCTTTCTTT. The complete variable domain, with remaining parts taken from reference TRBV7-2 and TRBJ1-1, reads GAGVSQSPSNKVTEKGKDVELRCDPISGHTALYWYRQSLGQGLEFLIYFQGNSAPDKSGLPSDRFSAERTGGSVSTLTIQRTQQEDSAVYLCASSWTGMNTEAFFGQGTRLTVV.

The CDR3 DNA sequence: TGCAGTGCTAGAGAGGCCCTTCGGGGGGTCACCGGGGAGCTGTTTTTT. Translated: CSAREALRGVTGELFF. V usage is TRBV20-1 and J usage is TRBJ2-2, with 7 bases that match TRBD2. The CDR3 is made up of 16 amino acids. Germline values: CDR1 DFQATT, CDR2 SNEGSKA (reference sequence). Trimming took 0 bases from V and 4 from J; bases not matched to a gene: 8.